Listed below are T cell receptor beta chains from one sample, sequenced in a study of OX40 agonist ivuxolimab in advanced cancers. Sequencing was performed with immunoSEQ multiplex PCR; in TCRdb, only in-frame clones are kept and a portion is missing. The data contain around 150,000 clones, about nine tenths of them singletons. The specimen was CD4+ or CD8+ T cells sorted from blood, collected in a trial of the OX40 agonist ivuxolimab. The receptors come from an adult with an advanced solid tumor such as melanoma, head and neck, liver or kidney cancer. Both conserved end residues are part of each CDR3. The order of the fields is V gene, clone size, J gene, D gene, CDR3 protein, CDR3 DNA. A D gene is named only where the DNA matches it firmly. Clone size is shown for a subset of rows, as once, few, many or a class of expanded clone.

TRBV11-2	-	TRBJ2-3	-	CASSLGAVILADTQYF	TGTGCCAGCAGCTTAGGGGCGGTTATACTAGCAGATACGCAGTATTTT
TRBV2	-	TRBJ1-3	-	CASSGLLGNTIYF	TGTGCCAGCAGTGGACTGTTGGGAAACACCATATATTTT
TRBV11-2	few	TRBJ1-1	-	CASSPNGVNAEAFF	TGTGCCAGCAGCCCGAATGGGGTTAACGCTGAAGCTTTCTTT
TRBV27	-	TRBJ2-1	TRBD2	CASSWGGSYNEQFF	TGTGCCAGCAGTTGGGGGGGTTCCTACAATGAGCAGTTCTTC
TRBV5-1	-	TRBJ2-1	TRBD2	CASSHRASGDYNEQFF	TGCGCCAGCAGCCACCGCGCTAGCGGGGATTATAATGAGCAGTTCTTC
TRBV6-1	-	TRBJ2-3	-	CASSEAAGSHTDTQYF	TGTGCCAGCAGTGAAGCTGCAGGGTCCCACACAGATACGCAGTATTTT
TRBV27	-	TRBJ2-1	-	CASMGGGSYNEQFF	TGTGCCAGCATGGGGGGGGGCTCTTACAATGAGCAGTTCTTC
TRBV18	-	TRBJ2-2	-	CASSPPGNLANTGELFF	TGTGCCAGCTCACCACCAGGGAACCTAGCGAACACCGGGGAGCTGTTTTTT
TRBV5-1	once	TRBJ2-2	TRBD2	CASSFGPGLAGVSTGELFF	TGCGCCAGCAGCTTTGGTCCAGGACTAGCGGGAGTTTCGACCGGGGAGCTGTTTTTT
TRBV6-5	-	TRBJ2-1	TRBD2	CASSSSGGLYNEQFF	TGTGCCAGCAGCAGTAGCGGGGGGTTGTACAATGAGCAGTTCTTC
TRBV5-1	-	TRBJ2-3	-	CASSLVAARDTQYF	TGCGCCAGCAGCTTGGTGGCAGCTCGGGATACGCAGTATTTT
TRBV5-6	-	TRBJ2-3	-	CASSSFGMGEDTQYF	TGTGCCAGCAGCTCATTTGGTATGGGGGAAGATACGCAGTATTTT
TRBV28	once	TRBJ2-7	TRBD2	CASSLDLAGDYEQYF	TGTGCCAGCAGTTTGGACCTAGCGGGAGACTACGAGCAGTACTTC
TRBV19	-	TRBJ2-7	TRBD1	CASSGRTGGSYEQYF	TGTGCCAGTAGTGGACGGACAGGGGGCTCCTACGAGCAGTACTTC
TRBV5-1	-	TRBJ1-2	-	CASSLDNANYGYTF	TGCGCCAGCAGCTTGGACAACGCTAACTATGGCTACACCTTC
TRBV6-6	few	TRBJ1-5	-	CASSQQLFNQPQHF	TGTGCCAGCAGTCAGCAGTTATTCAATCAGCCCCAGCATTTT
TRBV18	once	TRBJ2-3	-	CASSPLVTDTQYF	TGTGCCAGCTCACCTTTGGTCACAGATACGCAGTATTTT
TRBV5-4	-	TRBJ2-3	TRBD1	CASSHPGPGGSTDTQYF	TGTGCCAGCAGCCACCCCGGGCCAGGGGGTAGCACAGATACGCAGTATTTT
TRBV30	-	TRBJ2-7	TRBD2	CAWKAGGPYEQYF	TGTGCCTGGAAGGCGGGAGGGCCCTACGAGCAGTACTTC
TRBV5-4	-	TRBJ1-1	-	CASSLGYPNTEAFF	TGTGCCAGCAGCTTGGGTTACCCTAACACTGAAGCTTTCTTT
TRBV9	-	TRBJ2-3	TRBD2	CASSVGVAGTSGRVPDTQYF	TGTGCCAGCAGCGTAGGAGTTGCGGGGACTAGCGGGAGGGTCCCAGATACGCAGTATTTT
TRBV6-1	once	TRBJ2-7	TRBD2	CASSEGSSAGVRYEQYF	TGTGCCAGCAGTGAAGGGTCCTCGGCGGGAGTAAGGTACGAGCAGTACTTC